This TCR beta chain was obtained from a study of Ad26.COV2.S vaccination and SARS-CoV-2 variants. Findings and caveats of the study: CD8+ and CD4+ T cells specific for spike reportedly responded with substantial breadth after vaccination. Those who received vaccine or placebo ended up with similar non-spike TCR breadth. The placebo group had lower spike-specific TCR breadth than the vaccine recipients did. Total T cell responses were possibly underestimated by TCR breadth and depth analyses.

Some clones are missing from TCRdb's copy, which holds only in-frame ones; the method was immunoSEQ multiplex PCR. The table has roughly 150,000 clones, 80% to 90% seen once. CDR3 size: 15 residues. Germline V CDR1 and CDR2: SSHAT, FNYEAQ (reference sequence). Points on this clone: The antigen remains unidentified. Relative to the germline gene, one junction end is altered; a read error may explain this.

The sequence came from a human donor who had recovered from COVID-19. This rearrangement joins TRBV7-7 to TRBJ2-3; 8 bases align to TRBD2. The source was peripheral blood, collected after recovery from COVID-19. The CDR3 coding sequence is TGTGCTAGCAGCGCCCGCGGGGGGCCGGGAGATACGCAGTATTTT. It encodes CASSARGGPGDTQYF.